The 26 T cell receptor beta chains below come from one sample, sequenced in a study of T cell responses to AZD1222 COVID-19 vaccine. Only in-frame clones appear in the TCRdb table, and some are missing; sequencing was by immunoSEQ multiplex PCR. The table records some 180,000 clones, roughly nine tenths of them present only once. Sequencing was performed on peripheral blood, taken 28 days after the second AZD1222 dose. The receptors come from an adult who received the AZD1222 COVID-19 vaccine.

The chain joins TRBV19 to TRBJ2-1; no clear D gene. CDR3 length equals 13 residues. The V gene lost 1 base and the J gene lost 5 bases, with 6 bases spanning the gap. Germline V gene data show CDR1 as LNHDA and CDR2 as SQIVND (reference sequence). The CDR3 coding sequence is TGTGCCAGTAGTATAGGGCTCGACAATGAGCAGTTCTTC. Translating it yields CASSIGLDNEQFF.

The V and J genes are TRBV2 and TRBJ2-1; D is uncertain. The germline V gene encodes CDR1 SNHLY and CDR2 FYNNEI. Trimming removed 7 bases from V and 2 bases from J, with 21 bases in between. CDR3 length equals 17 residues. The CDR3 nucleotides are TGTGCCAGCATCCTATCTGCGACCGTAAGCACCTACAATGAGCAGTTCTTC. It yields the protein CASILSATVSTYNEQFF. Full variable domain (remainder filled in from reference TRBV2 and TRBJ2-1): EPEVTQTPSHQVTQMGQEVILRCVPISNHLYFYWYRQILGQKVEFLVSFYNNEISEKSEIFDDQFSVERPDGSNFTLKIRSTKLEDSAMYFCASILSATVSTYNEQFFGPGTRLTVL.

This chain links TRBV18 with TRBJ1-2; 8 bases agree with TRBD1. J gave up 4 bases and V 3 bases, and 7 bases lay outside the gene matches. The CDR3 spans 15 residues. CDR1 KGHSH and CDR2 LQKENI come from the germline V gene. The CDR3 nucleotides read TGTGCCAGCTCACCGACAGGGGCCCAAGGCTATGGCTACACCTTC. It specifies CASSPTGAQGYGYTF. Combining the CDR3 with reference TRBV18 and TRBJ1-2 gives the whole variable domain NAGVMQNPRHLVRRRGQEARLRCSPMKGHSHVYWYRQLPEEGLKFMVYLQKENIIDESGMPKERFSAEFPKEGPSILRIQQVVRGDSAAYFCASSPTGAQGYGYTFGSGTRLTVV.

This chain uses TRBV4-1 with TRBJ1-2, with D perhaps TRBD1 (5 bases). Trimming pared 0 bases from V and 8 bases from J, leaving 13 bases between. The length of the CDR3 is 14 residues. Germline V gene sequence: CDR1 MGHRA, CDR2 YSYEKL. The CDR3 DNA reads TGCGCCAGCAGCCAAGACCGGGACCGGCGGGGCTACACCTTC. Amino acid sequence: CASSQDRDRRGYTF.

J is TRBJ1-3 and V is TRBV12-5, with 10 bases that match TRBD1. This CDR3 is 16 amino acids long. Germline assignment: CDR1 LGHNT and CDR2 FRNRAP. Trimming took 7 bases from V and 0 from J; bases not matched to a gene: 6. The CDR3 sequence is CASARQGASSGNTIYF. DNA of the CDR3: TGTGCTAGTGCCAGACAGGGGGCTTCCTCTGGAAACACCATATATTTT.

The CDR3 bases are TGTGCCAGCAGCTTGAACAGTAATCAGCCCCAGCATTTT. It is translated as CASSLNSNQPQHF. This chain joins TRBV7-6 and TRBJ1-5; the D is unclear. V lost 3 bases to trimming and J lost 4 bases, with 7 bases between them. This CDR3 has 13 residues. Germline V gene lookup returns CDR1 SGHVS and CDR2 FNYEAQ.

The chain uses TRBV6-5 and TRBJ1-2; D unresolved. Germline assignment: CDR1 MNHEY and CDR2 SVGAGI. This CDR3 has 14 amino acids. Trimming took off 2 bases at V and 8 bases at J, with 15 bases between the two ends. DNA of the CDR3: TGTGCCAGCAGTTACGCCGACACGAGGGAGGGCTACACCTTC. Translated, it gives CASSYADTREGYTF.

This chain connects TRBV21-1 to TRBJ1-5. TRBV21-1 is described as a pseudogene. This CDR3 region has 19 residues. The CDR3, as DNA: TGTGCCAGCAGCAAAGACGGGTGGCCACACCCAAGAAAGAATCAGCCCCAGCATTTT. Its translation is CASSKDGWPHPRKNQPQHF.

The chain has TRBV7-8 and TRBJ2-2; 9 nucleotides match TRBD2. CDR3 length equals 15 residues. Germline CDR1 reads SGHVS; CDR2 reads FQNEAQ. The junction had 3 bases not matched to a gene; V was cut back by 3 bases and J by 4 bases. CDR3 bases: TGTGCCAGCAGCTTCTATAGCGGGAGCACCGGGGAGCTGTTTTTT. It specifies CASSFYSGSTGELFF.

The rearrangement uses TRBV14 and TRBJ2-1, with 9 positions matching TRBD2. Germline lookup yields CDR1 SGHDN and CDR2 FVKESK. V was pared by 2 bases and J by 3 bases, with 5 bases of the junction left unmatched. CDR3 length equals 16 residues. Here the CDR3 reads CASSQFGRGGYNEQFF. CDR3 coding DNA: TGTGCCAGCAGCCAATTCGGGCGGGGGGGCTACAATGAGCAGTTCTTC.

This chain uses TRBV5-6 with TRBJ1-6; 8 bases map to TRBD1. V was pared by 0 bases and J by 8 bases, with 1 base of the junction left unmatched. Germline V gene lookup returns CDR1 SGHDT and CDR2 YYEEEE. This CDR3 is 14 amino acids long. The DNA for the CDR3 is TGTGCCAGCAGCTTGGTGGACAGGGATTCACCCCTCCACTTT. It yields the protein CASSLVDRDSPLHF.

The rearrangement links TRBV19 to TRBJ2-1, with 8 bases that match TRBD2. The ends lost 5 bases at V and 10 bases at J; junction bases unmatched: 10. CDR1 LNHDA and CDR2 SQIVND come from the germline V gene (reference sequence). The CDR3 runs 14 residues. CDR3 DNA sequence: TGTGCCAGTAGTCCCACCGGGGGGGACCTGGAGCAGTTCTTC. This codes for CASSPTGGDLEQFF. Based on the CDR3 plus reference TRBV19 and TRBJ2-1, the full variable domain is DGGITQSPKYLFRKEGQNVTLSCEQNLNHDAMYWYRQDPGQGLRLIYYSQIVNDFQKGDIAEGYSVSREKKESFPLTVTSAQKNPTAFYLCASSPTGGDLEQFFGPGTRLTVL.

The gene calls are TRBV6-1 and TRBJ1-1; D uncertain. The CDR3 totals 13 residues. Looked up from germline, CDR1 is MNHNS and CDR2 is SASEGT. V lost 5 bases, J lost 4 bases, and 11 bases lay in between. For the CDR3, the DNA is TGTGCCAGCAGTCCTATGGGGAGCACTGAAGCTTTCTTT. This gives the protein CASSPMGSTEAFF.

This clone was seen only a few times. The chain employs TRBV4-3 and TRBJ1-5; D is unresolved. Germline values: CDR1 LGHNA, CDR2 YSLEER. The CDR3 contains 15 residues. V shed 0 bases and J shed 1 base, with 7 bases lying between them. The CDR3 reads CASSQDRWSNQPQHF. As DNA, the CDR3 is TGCGCCAGCAGCCAAGATCGATGGAGCAATCAGCCCCAGCATTTT.

The CDR3, as DNA: TGTGCCAGCTCACCAGTCCCGGTGAGCTCTGGAAACACCATATATTTT. It is translated as CASSPVPVSSGNTIYF. This chain joins TRBV18 and TRBJ1-3; D is unresolved. The V end was cut by 2 bases, the J end by 0 bases, with 11 bases between. The CDR3 totals 16 residues. CDR1 is KGHSH, CDR2 LQKENI, per germline.

The V and J genes are TRBV4-2 and TRBJ2-3; 13 bases are shared with TRBD2. Germline-derived CDR1 and CDR2 are LGHNA and YNFKEQ. The V segment lost 0 bases and the J segment 6 bases; nucleotides outside the gene matches: 6. The CDR3 is 17 residues long. This chain's CDR3 is CASSQEGTSGRVDTQYF. In DNA, the CDR3 is TGTGCCAGCAGCCAAGAGGGTACTAGCGGGAGGGTGGATACGCAGTATTTT.

The J gene is TRBJ1-1, the V gene TRBV15; no clear D. The CDR3 runs 14 residues. Trimming took off 5 bases at V and 4 bases at J, with 14 bases between the two ends. Germline CDR1 LNHNV, CDR2 YYDKDF (reference sequence). CDR3: CATSGRTPGTEAFF. CDR3 sequence (DNA): TGTGCCACCAGCGGACGGACTCCCGGCACTGAAGCTTTCTTT.

V gene TRBV30 combines with J gene TRBJ1-1; D may be TRBD1 (5 bases). The CDR3 covers 13 residues. Germline CDR1 reads GTSNPN; CDR2 reads SVGIG (reference sequence). The V end was cut by 1 base, the J end by 2 bases, with 8 bases between. The CDR3 DNA sequence: TGTGCCTGGAGTGCGGACACCAACACTGAAGCTTTCTTT. Residues: CAWSADTNTEAFF.

V gene TRBV11-3 combines with J gene TRBJ2-1; possible D gene TRBD2, 5 bases. The CDR3 is 15 residues long. V shed 5 bases and J shed 10 bases, with 21 bases lying between them. The V gene's germline CDR1 is SGHNT and CDR2 YENEEA. CDR3 in DNA: TGTGCCAGCAGCCCCCGGAATAGCGCCCCGGGGGAGCAGTTCTTC. This encodes CASSPRNSAPGEQFF. Supplemented by reference TRBV11-3 and TRBJ2-1, the full variable domain reads EAGVVQSPRYKIIEKKQPVAFWCNPISGHNTLYWYLQNLGQGPELLIRYENEEAVDDSQLPKDRFSAERLKGVDSTLKIQPAELGDSAVYLCASSPRNSAPGEQFFGPGTRLTVL.

The rearrangement uses TRBV5-1 and TRBJ2-7, with TRBD1 matching 10 bases. The V gene's germline CDR1 is SGHRS and CDR2 YFSETQ. V was clipped by 4 bases and J by 2 bases; unmatched bases: 9. This CDR3 is 16 amino acids long. The CDR3 DNA reads as TGCGCCAGCAGCCGACGTTCCGGGACAGGGGCCTACGAGCAGTACTTC. This translates into CASSRRSGTGAYEQYF.

The chain recombines TRBV5-4 with TRBJ1-2; 9 bases align to TRBD1. V lost 4 bases to trimming and J lost 3 bases; unmatched junction nucleotides: 7. The CDR3 is 15 amino acids. Germline V lookup: CDR1 SGHNT, CDR2 YYREEE (reference sequence). The CDR3 DNA follows: TGTGCCAGCAGCCCACAGGGGGCGGCATACTATGGCTACACCTTC. It encodes CASSPQGAAYYGYTF.

V and J are TRBV6-5 and TRBJ1-5; TRBD1 might be the D (6 bases). The CDR3 runs 14 residues. V gave up 6 bases and J gave up 7 bases, with 16 bases separating them. Germline loops: CDR1 MNHEY, CDR2 SVGAGI. Here the CDR3 reads CASRRGGLGQPQHF. DNA of the CDR3: TGTGCCAGCAGGAGGGGGGGGCTAGGACAGCCCCAGCATTTT.

This chain links TRBV10-3 with TRBJ2-5; TRBD1 matches at 8 bases. The length of the CDR3 is 15 residues. Germline-derived CDR1 and CDR2 are ENHRY and SYGVKD. The junction had 10 bases not matched to a gene; V was cut back by 5 bases and J by 5 bases. CDR3 in amino acids: CAISLADRGSETQYF. In nucleotides, the CDR3 is TGTGCCATCAGTCTCGCTGACAGGGGTTCGGAGACCCAGTACTTC.

V usage is TRBV5-4 and J usage is TRBJ2-3; D is ambiguous. The CDR3 consists of 13 residues. The germline gives CDR1 SGHNT, CDR2 YYREEE (reference sequence). V was pared by 0 bases and J by 5 bases, with 7 bases between. DNA for the CDR3: TGTGCCAGCAGCTTGGTGATGAGAGATACGCAGTATTTT. This codes for CASSLVMRDTQYF.

The chain carries TRBV15 and TRBJ1-1; D perhaps matches TRBD1 (6 bases). Trimming pared 3 bases from V and 3 bases from J, leaving 11 bases between. The CDR3 spans 14 residues. Per germline, CDR1 LNHNV and CDR2 YYDKDF (reference sequence). CDR3 DNA: TGTGCCACCAGCAGTGGACAGAGTTACACTGAAGCTTTCTTT. Translating gives CATSSGQSYTEAFF.

This chain uses TRBV11-2 with TRBJ2-4, with 12 bases identical to TRBD2. V gave up 5 bases and J gave up 4 bases; unmatched junction bases: 9. Per germline, CDR1 SGHAT and CDR2 FQNNGV. CDR3 length: 17 residues. The CDR3 protein is CASSPIRTSGAKNIQYF. In nucleotides, the CDR3 is TGTGCCAGCAGCCCGATCAGGACTAGCGGGGCAAAAAACATTCAGTACTTC.